This T cell receptor beta chain was profiled in a study of shared clonotypes between healthy human individuals. Researchers ran the assay at a deep level. TCRdb keeps only in-frame clones here, not all; method: immunoSEQ multiplex PCR. The data hold more than 850,000 clones, with 75% to 80% observed a single time. CDR1 is SGHNT and CDR2 is YENEEA in the germline V gene. This CDR3 has 15 residues. J gave up 7 bases and V 3 bases, and 4 bases lay outside the gene matches. The sequencing sample was made of memory CD4+ T cells from PBMCs. As for subset: CD45RA-negative fraction. The V and J genes are TRBV11-3 and TRBJ2-1; 12 nucleotides line up with TRBD2. The receptor was isolated from a man aged 18-30 years in good health. Some clones in this sample may be carry-over from other donors' samples. CDR3 bases: TGTGCCAGCAGCTTTGGACTAGCGGGATTTAATGAGCAGTTCTTC. Amino acid sequence: CASSFGLAGFNEQFF.